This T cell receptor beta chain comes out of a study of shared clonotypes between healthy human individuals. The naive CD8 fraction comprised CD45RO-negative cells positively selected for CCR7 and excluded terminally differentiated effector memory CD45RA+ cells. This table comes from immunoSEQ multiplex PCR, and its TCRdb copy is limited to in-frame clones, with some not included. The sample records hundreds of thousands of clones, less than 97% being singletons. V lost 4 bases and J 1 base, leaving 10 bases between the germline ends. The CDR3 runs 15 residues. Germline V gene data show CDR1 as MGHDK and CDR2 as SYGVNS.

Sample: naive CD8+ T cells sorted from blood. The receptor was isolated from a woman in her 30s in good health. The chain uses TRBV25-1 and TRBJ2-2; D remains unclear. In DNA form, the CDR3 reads TGTGCCAGCAGTGGTGAACTCGAGAACACCGGGGAGCTGTTTTTT. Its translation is CASSGELENTGELFF.